This T cell receptor (beta chain) was retrieved from a study of blood T cell repertoires in COVID-19. Study as a whole: Samples of COVID-19 (acute and convalescent) were obtained from the United States, Italy and Spain.

The assay was immunoSEQ multiplex PCR, and TCRdb's table has in-frame clones only and misses some. This table has around 120,000 clones, around four fifths appearing once. The sequence derives from a man aged 80 or over with active or convalescent COVID-19. What was sequenced was peripheral blood.

Here the CDR3 DNA reads TGTGCCTGGTCCAAACCGGGACAGTATGGCTACACCTTC. It yields the protein CAWSKPGQYGYTF. The chain joins TRBV30 to TRBJ1-2, with 7 bases lining up with TRBD1. J gave up 5 bases and V 5 bases, and 8 bases lay outside the gene matches. CDR1 is GTSNPN, CDR2 SVGIG, per germline (reference sequence). The CDR3 length is 13 residues. Looking up the rest from reference TRBV30 and TRBJ1-2 gives the full variable domain: SQTIHQWPATLVQPVGSPLSLECTVEGTSNPNLYWYRQAAGRGLQLLFYSVGIGQISSEVPQNLSASRPQDRQFILSSKKLLLSDSGFYLCAWSKPGQYGYTFGSGTRLTVV.